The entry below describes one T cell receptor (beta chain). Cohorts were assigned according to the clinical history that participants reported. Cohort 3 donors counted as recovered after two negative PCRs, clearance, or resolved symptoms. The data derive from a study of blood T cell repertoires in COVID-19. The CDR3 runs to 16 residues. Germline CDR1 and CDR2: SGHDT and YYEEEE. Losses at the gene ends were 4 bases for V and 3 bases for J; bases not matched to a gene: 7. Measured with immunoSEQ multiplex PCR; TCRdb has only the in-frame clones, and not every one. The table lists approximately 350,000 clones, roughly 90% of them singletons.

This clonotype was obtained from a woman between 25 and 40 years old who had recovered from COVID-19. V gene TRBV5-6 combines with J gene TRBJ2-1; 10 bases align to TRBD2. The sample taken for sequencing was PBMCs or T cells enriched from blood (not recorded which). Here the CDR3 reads CASSPRRTSGYNEQFF. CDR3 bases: TGTGCCAGCAGCCCTCGACGGACTAGCGGCTACAATGAGCAGTTCTTC.